This note documents a single T cell receptor beta chain sequence. V lost 1 base and J lost 8, with 12 bases in between. Germline V gene data show CDR1 as MGHDK and CDR2 as SYGVNS. This CDR3 is 14 amino acids long. The record originates from a study of technical replicates of blood from several donors. TCRdb keeps only in-frame clones here, not all; method: immunoSEQ multiplex PCR. Of tens of thousands of clones listed, roughly 95% are singletons. The chain employs TRBV25-1 and TRBJ2-1; D gene unclear. Sequencing was performed on T cells isolated from PBMCs. The TCR sequence derives from a human donor in good health. In DNA, the CDR3 is TGTGCCAGCAGTGAATCGATACTCGCGGATGAGCAGTTCTTC. This translates into CASSESILADEQFF.